This T cell receptor (beta chain) is from a study of cytomegalovirus exposure and HLA in healthy donors. General study points: A missense variant in DCLRE1C was later tied to TCR beta V- and J-gene trimming.

Note on this clone: The target antigen is unknown.

Germline V gene lookup returns CDR1 LNHNV and CDR2 YYDKDF (reference sequence). The length of the CDR3 is 17 residues. V shed 3 bases and J shed 14 bases, with 28 bases lying between them. Amplification used 60 Vbeta primers and 13 Jbeta primers. Generated by immunoSEQ multiplex PCR, the TCRdb table keeps only in-frame clones and is missing some. Of approximately 150,000 clones listed, around 67% were seen once; the top ten hold 1.5% to 2%. The sequence derives from a woman between 18 and 29 years old in good health and CMV-seronegative. V is TRBV15 and J is TRBJ1-4; D gene uncertain. The sample was PBMCs. CDR3 nucleotide sequence: TGTGCCACCAGCAGGGGTCGAGGTGGCAGTCCAGAGGCGACGCTGTTTTTT. Encoded protein: CATSRGRGGSPEATLFF.